This T cell receptor beta chain stems from a study of cytomegalovirus exposure and HLA in healthy donors. Whole-study findings and limits: The only immune exposure information that was available was CMV serostatus. Sequencing had likely introduced a cluster of highly shared sequence variants as an artifact. Most TCR sequences were rare, but some public TCRs occurred in many donors.

It was with 60 Vbeta and 13 Jbeta primers that the PCR ran. The assay was immunoSEQ multiplex PCR, and TCRdb's table has in-frame clones only and misses some. This sample carries a few hundred thousand clones, 65% to 75% of them seen once, and the ten largest clones take 1.8%. About this clone itself: No antigen is known for it.

V shed 0 bases and J 7 bases; nucleotides not matched to a gene: 3. Germline assignment: CDR1 SGHRS and CDR2 YFSETQ. The CDR3 sequence is 13 residues long. The clonotype was recovered from a young woman in good health and CMV-seronegative. Sequenced input: PBMCs. This chain joins TRBV5-1 and TRBJ1-1; TRBD1 matches at 7 bases. The CDR3 loop is CASSLEGANEAFF. In DNA form, the CDR3 reads TGCGCCAGCAGCTTGGAGGGGGCAAATGAAGCTTTCTTT.